Detailed here is one TCR beta chain. This entry comes from a study of blood T cell repertoires in COVID-19. As for the study in general: The United States, Italy and Spain were the sources of the acute and convalescent COVID-19 samples.

Original data processing: For nucleated cells, counts were estimated from reference gene primer amplification. Measured with immunoSEQ multiplex PCR; TCRdb has only the in-frame clones, and not every one. V and J calls and clone size follow that table, whereas D and trimming were derived from the DNA. The sample lists approximately 120,000 clones, less than 90% occurring once. The CDR3 has 15 residues. V was pared by 3 bases and J by 2 bases, with 15 bases between. Germline CDR1 reads SGHNT; CDR2 reads YYREEE (reference sequence). Sequencing was carried out using peripheral blood. The V gene is TRBV5-4, the J gene TRBJ2-7, with a weak D call TRBD2 (5 bases). The sequence was collected from an elderly man with active or convalescent COVID-19. The CDR3 here is CASSYYRTGTYEQYF. CDR3 bases: TGTGCCAGCAGCTATTATCGGACGGGAACCTACGAGCAGTACTTC.